These 30 T cell receptor beta chains were all obtained from the same sample, sequenced in a study of shared clonotypes between healthy human individuals. Data came from immunoSEQ multiplex PCR; TCRdb stores just in-frame clones and leaves some out. Here the sample spans a few million clones, 90% to 95% being singletons. Naive CD8 cells lacked CD45RO and underwent positive selection for CCR7, leaving out terminally differentiated effector memory CD45RA+ cells. Sequenced input: naive CD8+ T cells from PBMCs. The receptors stem from a man between 18 and 29 years old in good health. Some clones in this sample may be carry-over from other donors' samples.

The chain uses TRBV27 and TRBJ2-7, with D tentatively TRBD2 (6 bases). The CDR3 consists of 18 residues. CDR1 and CDR2 from the germline V gene are MNHEY and SMNVEV (reference sequence). Trimming took 5 bases from V and 7 from J, leaving 30 bases between them. CDR3 amino acids: CASSEYLLGTAGRREQYF. The DNA for the CDR3 is TGTGCCAGCAGTGAATATTTACTTGGGACCGCGGGGAGAAGGGAGCAGTACTTC.

The rearrangement links TRBV4-3 to TRBJ2-1; TRBD2 matches at 7 bases. Germline assignment: CDR1 LGHNA and CDR2 YSLEER. V shed 0 bases and J 7 bases; nucleotides not matched to a gene: 9. This CDR3 comprises 16 residues. The CDR3 sequence is CASSQDRGLLLNEQFF. Here the CDR3 DNA reads TGCGCCAGCAGCCAAGATAGGGGACTACTCCTTAATGAGCAGTTCTTC.

Note on this clone: This sample also contains other DNA sequences that code for the same CDR3. The chain couples TRBV29-1 to TRBJ2-1; tentative D call: TRBD2 (6 bases). The CDR3 has 14 residues. Trimming left V 1 base short and J 4 bases short, with 11 bases between. Germline CDR1 reads SQVTM; CDR2 reads ANQGSEA. The CDR3 is CSVEGRGRYNEQFF. The CDR3 DNA is TGCAGCGTTGAAGGGAGGGGACGATACAATGAGCAGTTCTTC.

The chain couples TRBV27 to TRBJ2-1; either TRBD1 or TRBD2 may fit D (5 bases each). Trimming took off 1 base at V and 3 bases at J, with 19 bases between the two ends. Germline CDR1 reads MNHEY; CDR2 reads SMNVEV (reference sequence). The CDR3 totals 18 residues. CDR3: CASSLFGTRVGVYNEQFF. CDR3 DNA sequence: TGTGCCAGCAGTTTATTCGGTACTCGGGTGGGGGTCTACAATGAGCAGTTCTTC.

The genes are TRBV28 and TRBJ1-1, with a tentative D call TRBD1 (6 bases). With 5 bases removed from V and 4 bases from J, the gap between germline ends came to 14 bases. Germline assignment: CDR1 MDHEN and CDR2 SYDVKM. This CDR3 has 14 amino acids. The DNA of the CDR3 is TGTGCCAGCAGTATAAACAGGGAGATCACTGAAGCTTTCTTT. Residues: CASSINREITEAFF.

This rearrangement joins TRBV19 to TRBJ2-1; D is perhaps TRBD1 or TRBD2 (6 bases each). Germline lookup yields CDR1 LNHDA and CDR2 SQIVND (reference sequence). V dropped 10 bases and J dropped 6 bases, with 19 bases sitting between them. The CDR3 runs to 14 residues. The chain's CDR3 is CATSRGLAPNEQFF. The CDR3 DNA follows: TGTGCCACCAGTCGGGGGCTAGCCCCCAATGAGCAGTTCTTC.

The chain joins TRBV7-2 to TRBJ2-2, with D possibly being TRBD2 (6 bases). The germline V gene has CDR1 SGHTA and CDR2 FQGNSA. The CDR3 length is 18 residues. V lost 5 bases and J lost 1, with 20 bases in between. CDR3 sequence: CASSARRGADVNTGELFF. The CDR3, as DNA: TGTGCCAGCAGCGCCCGGAGGGGAGCGGACGTGAACACCGGGGAGCTGTTTTTT.

The J gene is TRBJ2-4, the V gene TRBV6-5; 10 bases align to TRBD1. J was trimmed by 2 bases and V by 7 bases; bases with no gene match: 5. CDR1 and CDR2 (germline): MNHEY, SVGAGI. The CDR3 extends over 15 amino acids. CDR3 amino acids: CASNPDRGTKNIQYF. The CDR3 region has the DNA TGTGCCAGCAACCCGGACAGGGGGACCAAAAACATTCAGTACTTC.

This clone showed up just once. The J gene is TRBJ2-7, the V gene TRBV6-5; D is unresolved. The CDR3 is 14 amino acids. Per the germline V gene, CDR1 is MNHEY and CDR2 is SVGAGI. V was pared by 0 bases and J by 7 bases, with 13 bases between. The CDR3 DNA follows: TGTGCCAGCAGTTACTCTGTAGAGTTCGGGGAGCAGTACTTC. It encodes CASSYSVEFGEQYF.

The chain carries TRBV25-1 and TRBJ2-5; no clear D gene. Germline values: CDR1 MGHDK, CDR2 SYGVNS. Deletions cut 3 bases from V and 9 bases from J, with 8 bases between. The CDR3 runs to 11 residues. CDR3 residues: CASSDEAAQYF. In nucleotides, the CDR3 is TGTGCCAGCAGTGACGAGGCGGCCCAGTACTTC. Full variable domain (rest looked up from reference TRBV25-1 and TRBJ2-5): EADIYQTPRYLVIGTGKKITLECSQTMGHDKMYWYQQDPGMELHLIHYSYGVNSTEKGDLSSESTVSRIRTEHFPLTLESARPSHTSQYLCASSDEAAQYFGPGTRLLVL.

The gene calls are TRBV30 and TRBJ2-2, with unresolved D. CDR3 length: 11 amino acids. The germline CDR1 and CDR2 sequences are GTSNPN and SVGIG (reference sequence). V lost 7 bases, J lost 6 bases, and 9 bases lay in between. CDR3 bases: TGTGCCTACCCCGAGGCCGGGGAGCTGTTTTTT. This gives the protein CAYPEAGELFF.

Details on this clone: Other DNA sequences from this sample encode an identical CDR3 as well. V usage is TRBV27 and J usage is TRBJ2-7; 10 nucleotides line up with TRBD1. The V gene end was trimmed by 7 bases and the J gene end by 0 bases; junction bases not matched to a gene: 6. The CDR3 runs to 15 residues. The germline gives CDR1 MNHEY, CDR2 SMNVEV (reference sequence). Here the CDR3 DNA reads TGTGCCAGCACCTTGAGGACAGGGGGCTCCTACGAGCAGTACTTC. This codes for CASTLRTGGSYEQYF.

The CDR3 nucleotides are TGTGCCAGCAGCCTGGATGGGTCGCAAGAGACCCAGTACTTC. Protein: CASSLDGSQETQYF. This chain connects TRBV5-4 to TRBJ2-5, with D hard to call. Germline V gene lookup returns CDR1 SGHNT and CDR2 YYREEE (reference sequence). V was trimmed by 4 bases and J by 2 bases, leaving 12 bases between them. CDR3 length: 14 residues.

This chain uses TRBV4-3 with TRBJ2-3; 9 nucleotides align to TRBD2. Trimming took 2 bases from V and 2 from J; bases not matched to a gene: 5. This CDR3 contains 16 residues. CDR1 and CDR2 from the germline V gene are LGHNA and YSLEER. The CDR3 protein is CASSQFSGRPTDTQYF. CDR3 in DNA: TGCGCCAGCAGCCAATTTAGCGGGAGACCCACAGATACGCAGTATTTT.

This clone was counted a single time. V is TRBV27 and J is TRBJ2-1, with D uncertain. Germline V gives CDR1 MNHEY, CDR2 SMNVEV (reference sequence). Trimming removed 4 bases at V and 14 bases at J, with 15 bases between. The CDR3 is 12 amino acids. For the CDR3, the DNA is TGTGCCAGCAGTTCTGGAGTGGCAGAGGAGTTCTTC. Protein sequence: CASSSGVAEEFF.

This chain links TRBV13 with TRBJ1-1, with TRBD1 as a possible D gene (6 bases). CDR3 length equals 12 residues. Between the trimmed V and J ends, which lost 6 bases and 5 bases, there was a span of 10 bases. Germline V CDR1 and CDR2: PRHDT, FYEKMQ (reference sequence). CDR3 region: CASRVGATEAFF. CDR3 nucleotides: TGTGCCAGCAGGGTGGGGGCGACTGAAGCTTTCTTT.

Turning to this clone: The sample has other DNA sequences that encode this CDR3 too. The chain joins TRBV7-9 to TRBJ2-7; D remains ambiguous. CDR1 and CDR2 from the germline V gene are SEHNR and FQNEAQ (reference sequence). The CDR3 consists of 12 residues. V shed 3 bases and J shed 3 bases, with 6 bases lying between them. CDR3 sequence reads: CASSFSGYEQYF. As DNA, the CDR3 is TGTGCCAGCAGCTTCTCCGGCTACGAGCAGTACTTC.

The chain couples TRBV21-1 to TRBJ2-7. TRBV21-1 is flagged as a pseudogene. The CDR3 length is 15 residues. The CDR3, as DNA: TGTGCCAGCAGCACAGCTCGTTTTGAAACCTACGAGCAGTACTTC. This encodes CASSTARFETYEQYF.

This clone was detected only once. The CDR3 here is CASSLGGLVLMNTEAFF. The CDR3 DNA follows: TGTGCCAGCAGCTTAGGAGGTCTCGTCCTGATGAACACTGAAGCTTTCTTT. This sequence joins TRBV11-3 and TRBJ1-1; the D is unclear. CDR1 is SGHNT, CDR2 YENEEA, per germline. Trimming removed 1 base at V and 0 bases at J, with 15 bases between. This CDR3 has 17 residues.

The chain uses TRBV5-4 and TRBJ2-5, with TRBD2 matching 8 bases. Trimming at V came to 2 bases and at J to 5 bases, leaving 11 bases not matched to a gene. This CDR3 spans 16 amino acids. From germline, CDR1 is SGHNT and CDR2 YYREEE (reference sequence). The CDR3 sequence: CASSFSYERELETQYF. The CDR3 nucleotides are TGTGCCAGCAGCTTTTCTTACGAGCGGGAGTTGGAGACCCAGTACTTC.

This chain links TRBV9 with TRBJ1-3; D uncertain. Trimming removed 0 bases at V and 2 bases at J, with 6 bases between. CDR1 and CDR2 from the germline V gene are SGDLS and YYNGEE. The length of the CDR3 is 14 residues. Here the CDR3 reads CASSVVEAGNTIYF. CDR3 DNA: TGTGCCAGCAGCGTAGTGGAGGCTGGAAACACCATATATTTT.

As to this clone: The identical CDR3 is also encoded by other nucleotide sequences in the sample. The chain is built from TRBV28 and TRBJ1-4; 9 bases map to TRBD1. Germline loops: CDR1 MDHEN, CDR2 SYDVKM. V lost 0 bases, J lost 7 bases, and 0 bases stayed unmatched. The CDR3 is made up of 14 amino acids. CDR3 residues: CASSLWDRGEKLFF. The CDR3 DNA is TGTGCCAGCAGTTTATGGGACAGGGGTGAAAAACTGTTTTTT.

V gene TRBV6-1 combines with J gene TRBJ1-2; D ambiguous. Germline CDR1 and CDR2: MNHNS and SASEGT. Trimming cost V 4 bases and J 4 bases, with 16 bases left between them. The CDR3 consists of 15 residues. Written as DNA, the CDR3 is TGTGCCAGCAGTGGACCCCGCCCCGACGTCTATGGCTACACCTTC. Amino acids: CASSGPRPDVYGYTF.

This chain links TRBV6-5 with TRBJ1-2; D is possibly TRBD1 (5 bases). The CDR3 contains 14 residues. The V gene's germline CDR1 is MNHEY and CDR2 SVGAGI. Trimming stripped 3 bases from V and 10 bases from J, with 18 bases between. Written as DNA, the CDR3 is TGTGCCAGCAGTTATGATGCAGGGAACGAAGCCTACACCTTC. This encodes CASSYDAGNEAYTF.

The chain links TRBV4-1 to TRBJ1-4, with D uncertain. Germline V gene sequence: CDR1 MGHRA, CDR2 YSYEKL. CDR3 length: 16 residues. Trimming cost V 2 bases and J 4 bases, with 14 bases left between them. CDR3 nucleotide sequence: TGCGCCAGCAGCCAAAAACAGAGCCGGGGTAATGAAAAACTGTTTTTT. Amino acid sequence: CASSQKQSRGNEKLFF.

The chain has TRBV7-9 and TRBJ2-5; no clear D. The germline CDR1 and CDR2 sequences are SEHNR and FQNEAQ (reference sequence). Trimming pared 5 bases from V and 4 bases from J, leaving 17 bases between. The CDR3 runs 15 residues. CDR3 sequence (DNA): TGTGCCAGCAGCGGGCGTCTGCCTTCGGGAGAGACCCAGTACTTC. Translation: CASSGRLPSGETQYF.

This clone was seen once. The chain recombines TRBV11-2 with TRBJ2-5; D gene uncertain. Germline lookup yields CDR1 SGHAT and CDR2 FQNNGV. There are 12 residues in the CDR3. V lost 3 bases to trimming and J lost 3 bases, with 5 bases between them. The chain's CDR3 is CASSFKEETQYF. DNA of the CDR3: TGTGCCAGCAGCTTTAAGGAAGAGACCCAGTACTTC.

The chain's CDR3 is CASSLMGPLGGQPQHF. The CDR3 coding sequence is TGTGCCAGCAGTTTAATGGGTCCCTTAGGCGGTCAGCCCCAGCATTTT. The V call is TRBV27, the J call TRBJ1-5; D is uncertain. The CDR3 is 16 residues long. Deletions cut 2 bases from V and 6 bases from J, with 17 bases between. In germline, CDR1 is MNHEY, CDR2 SMNVEV (reference sequence).

Note on this clone: The same CDR3 can be traced to other DNA sequences in this sample. The chain couples TRBV5-6 to TRBJ2-3; D not certain. With 0 bases removed from V and 1 base from J, the gap between germline ends came to 6 bases. From germline, CDR1 is SGHDT and CDR2 YYEEEE. The CDR3 is made up of 14 amino acids. The CDR3 is CASSLGTGTDTQYF. DNA of the CDR3: TGTGCCAGCAGCTTGGGCACGGGCACAGATACGCAGTATTTT.

The rearrangement uses TRBV19 and TRBJ1-1; TRBD1 matches at 8 bases. Germline CDR1 and CDR2: LNHDA and SQIVND (reference sequence). J was trimmed by 4 bases and V by 5 bases; bases with no gene match: 9. This CDR3 spans 15 amino acids. The CDR3 bases are TGTGCCAGTAGTCGACGTGACAGGGGTGGCACTGAAGCTTTCTTT. This gives the protein CASSRRDRGGTEAFF.